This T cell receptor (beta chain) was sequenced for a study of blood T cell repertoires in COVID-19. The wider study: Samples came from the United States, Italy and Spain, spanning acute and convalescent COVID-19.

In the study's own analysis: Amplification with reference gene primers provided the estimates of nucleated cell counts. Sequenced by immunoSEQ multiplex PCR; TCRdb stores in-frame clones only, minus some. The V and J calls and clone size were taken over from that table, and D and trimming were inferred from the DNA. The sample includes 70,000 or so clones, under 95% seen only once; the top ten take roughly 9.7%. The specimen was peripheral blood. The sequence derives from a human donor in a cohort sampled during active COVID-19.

DNA of the CDR3: TGTGCCAGCAGCGTAGAAGTTAGTAACAATGAGCAGTTCTTC. Encoded protein: CASSVEVSNNEQFF. The chain uses TRBV9 and TRBJ2-1; D unclear. The CDR3 runs 14 residues. Germline V gene lookup returns CDR1 SGDLS and CDR2 YYNGEE. Trimming cost V 0 bases and J 5 bases, with 9 bases left between them.